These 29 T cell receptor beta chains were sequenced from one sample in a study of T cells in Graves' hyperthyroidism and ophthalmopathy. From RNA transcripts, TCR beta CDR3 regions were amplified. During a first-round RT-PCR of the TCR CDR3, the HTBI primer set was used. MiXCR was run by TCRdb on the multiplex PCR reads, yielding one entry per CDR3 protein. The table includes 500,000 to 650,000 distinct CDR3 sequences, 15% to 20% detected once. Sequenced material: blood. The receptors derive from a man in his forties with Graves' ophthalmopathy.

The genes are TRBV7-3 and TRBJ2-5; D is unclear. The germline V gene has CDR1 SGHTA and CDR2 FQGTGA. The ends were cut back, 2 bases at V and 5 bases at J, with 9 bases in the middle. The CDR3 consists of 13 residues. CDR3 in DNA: TGTGCCAGCAGCTTATTCGATAGGGAGACCCAGTACTTC. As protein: CASSLFDRETQYF.

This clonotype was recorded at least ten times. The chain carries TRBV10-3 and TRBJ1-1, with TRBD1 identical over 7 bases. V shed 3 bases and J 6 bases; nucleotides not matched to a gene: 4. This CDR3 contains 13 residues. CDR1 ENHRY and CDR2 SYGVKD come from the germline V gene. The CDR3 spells CAISDLTGSEAFF. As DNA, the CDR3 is TGTGCCATCAGTGATCTGACAGGGTCTGAAGCTTTCTTT.

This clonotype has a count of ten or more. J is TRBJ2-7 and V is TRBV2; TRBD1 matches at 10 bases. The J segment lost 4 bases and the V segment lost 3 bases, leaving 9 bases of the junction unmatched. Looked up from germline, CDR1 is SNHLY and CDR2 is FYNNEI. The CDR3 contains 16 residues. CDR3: CASSDPGTGEMYEQYF. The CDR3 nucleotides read TGTGCCAGCAGTGACCCCGGGACAGGGGAAATGTACGAGCAGTACTTC. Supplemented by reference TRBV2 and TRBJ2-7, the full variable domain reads EPEVTQTPSHQVTQMGQEVILRCVPISNHLYFYWYRQILGQKVEFLVSFYNNEISEKSEIFDDQFSVERPDGSNFTLKIRSTKLEDSAMYFCASSDPGTGEMYEQYFGPGTRLTVT.

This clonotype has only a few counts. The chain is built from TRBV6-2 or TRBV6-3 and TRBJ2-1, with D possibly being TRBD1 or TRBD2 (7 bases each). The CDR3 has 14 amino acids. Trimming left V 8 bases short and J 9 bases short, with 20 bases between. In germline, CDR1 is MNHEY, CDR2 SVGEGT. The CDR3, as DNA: TGTGCCAGCCGTTGGGACAGCGGGATGGGTGAGCAGTTCTTC. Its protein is CASRWDSGMGEQFF.

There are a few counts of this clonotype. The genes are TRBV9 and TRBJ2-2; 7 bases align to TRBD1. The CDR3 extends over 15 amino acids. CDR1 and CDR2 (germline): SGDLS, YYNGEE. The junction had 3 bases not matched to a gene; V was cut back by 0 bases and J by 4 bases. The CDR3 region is CASSVEGTATGELFF. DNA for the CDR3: TGTGCCAGCAGCGTAGAAGGGACAGCCACCGGGGAGCTGTTTTTT. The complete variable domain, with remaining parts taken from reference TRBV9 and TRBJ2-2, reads DSGVTQTPKHLITATGQRVTLRCSPRSGDLSVYWYQQSLDQGLQFLIQYYNGEERAKGNILERFSAQQFPDLHSELNLSSLELGDSALYFCASSVEGTATGELFFGEGSRLTVL.

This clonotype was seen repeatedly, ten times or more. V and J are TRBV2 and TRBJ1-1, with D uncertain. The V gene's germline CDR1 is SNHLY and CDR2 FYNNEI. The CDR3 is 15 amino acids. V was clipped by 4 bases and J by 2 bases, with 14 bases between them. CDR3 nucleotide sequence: TGTGCCAGCAGTGGTAGGGCACGCCTAAACACTGAAGCTTTCTTT. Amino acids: CASSGRARLNTEAFF. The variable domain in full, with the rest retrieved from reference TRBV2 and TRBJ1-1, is EPEVTQTPSHQVTQMGQEVILRCVPISNHLYFYWYRQILGQKVEFLVSFYNNEISEKSEIFDDQFSVERPDGSNFTLKIRSTKLEDSAMYFCASSGRARLNTEAFFGQGTRLTVV.

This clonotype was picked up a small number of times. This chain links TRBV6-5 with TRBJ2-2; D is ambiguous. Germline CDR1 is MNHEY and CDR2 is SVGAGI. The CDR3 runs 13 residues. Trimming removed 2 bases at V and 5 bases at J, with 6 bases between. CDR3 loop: CASSYGETGELFF. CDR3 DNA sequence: TGTGCCAGCAGTTACGGGGAAACCGGGGAGCTGTTTTTT.

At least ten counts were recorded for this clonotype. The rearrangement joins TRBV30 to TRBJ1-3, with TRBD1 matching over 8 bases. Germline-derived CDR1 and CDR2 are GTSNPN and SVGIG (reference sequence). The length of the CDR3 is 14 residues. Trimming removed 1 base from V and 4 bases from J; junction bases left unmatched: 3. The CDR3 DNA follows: TGTGCCTGGAGTGCCGGACAGGGAGGAAACACCATATATTTT. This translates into CAWSAGQGGNTIYF. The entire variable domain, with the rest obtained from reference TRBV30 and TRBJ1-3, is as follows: SQTIHQWPATLVQPVGSPLSLECTVEGTSNPNLYWYRQAAGRGLQLLFYSVGIGQISSEVPQNLSASRPQDRQFILSSKKLLLSDSGFYLCAWSAGQGGNTIYFGEGSWLTVV.

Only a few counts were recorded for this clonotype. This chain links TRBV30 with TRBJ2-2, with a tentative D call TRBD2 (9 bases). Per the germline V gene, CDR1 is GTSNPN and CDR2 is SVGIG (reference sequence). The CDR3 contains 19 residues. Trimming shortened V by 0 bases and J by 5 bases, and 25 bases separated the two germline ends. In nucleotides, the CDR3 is TGTGCCTGGAGTGTGGTCAGGGGGCGAGCGGGGGGTTGGACCGGGGAGCTGTTTTTT. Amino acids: CAWSVVRGRAGGWTGELFF.

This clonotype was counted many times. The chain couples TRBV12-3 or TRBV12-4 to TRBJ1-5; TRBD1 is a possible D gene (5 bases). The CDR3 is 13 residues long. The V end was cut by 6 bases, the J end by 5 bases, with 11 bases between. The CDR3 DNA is TGTGCCAGCAGCGATCAGGGCGATCAGCCCCAGCATTTT. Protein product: CASSDQGDQPQHF.

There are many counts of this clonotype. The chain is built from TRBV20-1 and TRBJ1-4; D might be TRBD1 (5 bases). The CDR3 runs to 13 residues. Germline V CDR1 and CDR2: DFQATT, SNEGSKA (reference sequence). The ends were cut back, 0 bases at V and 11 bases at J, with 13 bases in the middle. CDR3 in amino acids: CSARDQGLGKLFF. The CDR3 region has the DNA TGCAGTGCTAGAGATCAGGGTTTGGGGAAACTGTTTTTT.

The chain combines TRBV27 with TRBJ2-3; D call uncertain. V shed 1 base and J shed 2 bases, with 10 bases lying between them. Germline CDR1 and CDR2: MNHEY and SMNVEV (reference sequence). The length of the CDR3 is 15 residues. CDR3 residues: CASSLFDKATDTQYF. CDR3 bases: TGTGCCAGCAGTTTATTTGACAAGGCCACAGATACGCAGTATTTT.

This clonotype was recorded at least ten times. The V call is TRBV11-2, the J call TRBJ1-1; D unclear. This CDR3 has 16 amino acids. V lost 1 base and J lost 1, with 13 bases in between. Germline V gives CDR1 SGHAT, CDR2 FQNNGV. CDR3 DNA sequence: TGTGCCAGCAGCTTAGGGTCACAGTGGGGGAACACTGAAGCTTTCTTT. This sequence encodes CASSLGSQWGNTEAFF.

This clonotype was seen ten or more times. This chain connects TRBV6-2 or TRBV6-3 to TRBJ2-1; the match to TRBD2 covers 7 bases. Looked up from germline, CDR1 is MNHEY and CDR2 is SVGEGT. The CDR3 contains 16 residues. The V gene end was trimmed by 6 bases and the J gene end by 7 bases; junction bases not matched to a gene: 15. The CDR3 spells CASSERLAGDGNEQFF. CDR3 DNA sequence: TGTGCCAGCAGCGAAAGACTAGCTGGTGACGGGAATGAGCAGTTCTTC.

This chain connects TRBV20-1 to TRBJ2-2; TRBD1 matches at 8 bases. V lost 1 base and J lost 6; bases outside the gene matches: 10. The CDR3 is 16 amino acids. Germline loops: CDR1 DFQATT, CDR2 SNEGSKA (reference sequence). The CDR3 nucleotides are TGCAGTGCTAGAGCAACGACAGGGGATGGGGCCGGGGAGCTGTTTTTT. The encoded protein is CSARATTGDGAGELFF.

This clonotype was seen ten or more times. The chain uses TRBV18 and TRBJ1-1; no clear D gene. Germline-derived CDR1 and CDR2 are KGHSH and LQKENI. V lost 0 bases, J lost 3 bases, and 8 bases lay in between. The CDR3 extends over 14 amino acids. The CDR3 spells CASSPPRADTEAFF. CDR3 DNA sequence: TGTGCCAGCTCACCACCCCGGGCAGACACTGAAGCTTTCTTT.

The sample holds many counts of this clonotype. CDR3 sequence reads: CASSDGQATLNTEAFF. The CDR3 nucleotides are TGTGCCAGCAGCGACGGGCAGGCCACCTTAAACACTGAAGCTTTCTTT. The genes are TRBV6-1 and TRBJ1-1; D is unresolved. V was pared by 6 bases and J by 2 bases, with 19 bases between. In germline, CDR1 is MNHNS, CDR2 SASEGT. This CDR3 has 16 residues.

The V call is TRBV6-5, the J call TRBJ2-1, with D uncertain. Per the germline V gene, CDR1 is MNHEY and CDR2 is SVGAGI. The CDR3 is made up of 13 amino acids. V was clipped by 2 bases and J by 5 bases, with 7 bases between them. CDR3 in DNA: TGTGCCAGCAGTTACGGCCACAACAATGAGCAGTTCTTC. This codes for CASSYGHNNEQFF.

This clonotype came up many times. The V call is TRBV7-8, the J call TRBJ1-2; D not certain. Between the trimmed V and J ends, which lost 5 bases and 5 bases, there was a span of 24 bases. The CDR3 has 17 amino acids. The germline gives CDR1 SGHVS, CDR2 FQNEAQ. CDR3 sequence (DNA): TGTGCCAGCAGCCACCCCACCTCACAGCGGGGTAGTTATGGCTACACCTTC. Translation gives CASSHPTSQRGSYGYTF.

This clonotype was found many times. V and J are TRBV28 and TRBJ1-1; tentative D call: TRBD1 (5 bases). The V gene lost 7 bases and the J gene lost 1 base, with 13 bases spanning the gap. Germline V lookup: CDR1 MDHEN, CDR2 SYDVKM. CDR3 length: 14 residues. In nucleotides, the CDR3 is TGTGCCAGCACCCGGTGGGGGTCGAACACTGAAGCTTTCTTT. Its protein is CASTRWGSNTEAFF.

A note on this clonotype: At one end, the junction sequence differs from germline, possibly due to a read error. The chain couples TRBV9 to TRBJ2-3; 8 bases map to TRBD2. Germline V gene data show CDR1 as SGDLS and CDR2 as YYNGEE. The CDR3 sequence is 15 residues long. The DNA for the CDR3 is TGTGCCAGCAGCGTAGGGGCGGGGGGCACGGATACGCAGTATTTT. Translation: CASSVGAGGTDTQYF.

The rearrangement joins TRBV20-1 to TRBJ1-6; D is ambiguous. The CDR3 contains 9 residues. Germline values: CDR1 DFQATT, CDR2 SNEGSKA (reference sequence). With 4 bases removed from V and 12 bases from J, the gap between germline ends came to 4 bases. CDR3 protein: CSANRPLHF. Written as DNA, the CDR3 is TGCAGTGCTAATAGACCCCTCCACTTT.

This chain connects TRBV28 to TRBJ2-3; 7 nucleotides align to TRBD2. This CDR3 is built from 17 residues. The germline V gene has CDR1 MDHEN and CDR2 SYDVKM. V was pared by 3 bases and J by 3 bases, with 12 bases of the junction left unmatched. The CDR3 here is CASSFPPAGVITDTQYF. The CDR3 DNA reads TGTGCCAGCAGTTTCCCCCCCGCGGGAGTGATAACAGATACGCAGTATTTT.

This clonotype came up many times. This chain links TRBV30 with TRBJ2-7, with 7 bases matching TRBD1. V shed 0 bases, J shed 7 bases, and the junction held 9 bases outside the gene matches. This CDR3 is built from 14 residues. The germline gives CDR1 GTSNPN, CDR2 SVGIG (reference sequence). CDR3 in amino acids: CAWSVGGSNGEQYF. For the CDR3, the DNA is TGTGCCTGGAGTGTAGGGGGCTCCAACGGGGAGCAGTACTTC.

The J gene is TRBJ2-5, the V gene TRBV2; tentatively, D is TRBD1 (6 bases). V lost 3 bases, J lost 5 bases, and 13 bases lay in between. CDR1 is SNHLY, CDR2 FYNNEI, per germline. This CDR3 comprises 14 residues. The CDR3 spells CASSEQGLGETQYF. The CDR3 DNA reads TGTGCCAGCAGTGAGCAGGGGTTAGGGGAGACCCAGTACTTC.

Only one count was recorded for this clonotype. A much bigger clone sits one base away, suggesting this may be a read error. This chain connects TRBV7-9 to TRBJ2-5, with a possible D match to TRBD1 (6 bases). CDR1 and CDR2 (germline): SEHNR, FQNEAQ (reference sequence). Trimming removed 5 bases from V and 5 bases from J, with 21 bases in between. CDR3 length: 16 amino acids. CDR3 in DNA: TGTGCCAGCAGCCCCCGACAGGACAGTTCGACTGAGACCCAGTACTTC. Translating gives CASSPRQDSSTETQYF.

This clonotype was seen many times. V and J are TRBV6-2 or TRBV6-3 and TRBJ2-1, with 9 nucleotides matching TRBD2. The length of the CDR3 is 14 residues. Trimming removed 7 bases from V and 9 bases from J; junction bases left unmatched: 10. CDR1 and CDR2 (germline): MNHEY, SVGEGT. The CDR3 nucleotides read TGTGCCAGCAAGTCTGGCGGGGGGGCGGTTGAGCAGTTCTTC. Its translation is CASKSGGGAVEQFF.

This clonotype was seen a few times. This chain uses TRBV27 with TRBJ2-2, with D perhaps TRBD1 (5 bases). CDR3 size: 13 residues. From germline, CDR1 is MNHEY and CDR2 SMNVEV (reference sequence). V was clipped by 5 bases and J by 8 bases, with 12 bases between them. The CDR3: CASSGQGAGELFF. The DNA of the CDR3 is TGTGCCAGCAGTGGGCAGGGTGCAGGGGAGCTGTTTTTT.

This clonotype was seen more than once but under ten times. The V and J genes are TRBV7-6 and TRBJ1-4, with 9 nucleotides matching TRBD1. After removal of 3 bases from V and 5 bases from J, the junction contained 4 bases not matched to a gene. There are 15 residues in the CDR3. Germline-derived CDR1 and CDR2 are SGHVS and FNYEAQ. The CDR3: CASSFTGGQNEKLFF. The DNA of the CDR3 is TGTGCCAGCAGCTTTACAGGGGGCCAGAATGAAAAACTGTTTTTT. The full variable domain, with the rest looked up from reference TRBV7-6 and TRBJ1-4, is GAGVSQSPRYKVTKRGQDVALRCDPISGHVSLYWYRQALGQGPEFLTYFNYEAQQDKSGLPNDRFSAERPEGSISTLTIQRTEQRDSAMYRCASSFTGGQNEKLFFGSGTQLSVL.